This T cell receptor (beta chain) stems from a study of T cell repertoires in cytomegalovirus infection. Study-level information: Well-studied HLA-B-restricted CMV epitopes were used in the study alongside recently identified HLA-C-restricted ones. Public signatures in TCR beta pointed to CMV infection and matching HLA type. Study-wide points: Adding up the frequency of public TCR beta families identified people who carried CMV plus the relevant HLA. In two of eight donors, the top clonotype was HLA-C-restricted CMV-specific.

Remarks on this clonotype: The antigen is not known.

TCRdb re-derived calls from the reads in MiXCR, one entry per CDR3 protein. This table has under 300,000 distinct CDR3 sequences, less than 25% appearing once. Germline V gene data show CDR1 as SGHTA and CDR2 as FQGNSA. With 5 bases removed from V and 7 bases from J, the gap between germline ends came to 18 bases. CDR3 length equals 16 residues. The TCR originated in a human donor in good health (CMV status not recorded). Some clones in this sample may be carry-over from other donors' samples. This specimen consisted of cultured PBMCs, obtained from culture after CMV antigen stimulation. V gene TRBV7-2 combines with J gene TRBJ1-6; D perhaps matches TRBD1 (5 bases). The DNA of the CDR3 is TGTGCCAGCAGCCGCGGTGTTCGGGGGGGAAATTCACCCCTCCACTTT. Its translation is CASSRGVRGGNSPLHF.